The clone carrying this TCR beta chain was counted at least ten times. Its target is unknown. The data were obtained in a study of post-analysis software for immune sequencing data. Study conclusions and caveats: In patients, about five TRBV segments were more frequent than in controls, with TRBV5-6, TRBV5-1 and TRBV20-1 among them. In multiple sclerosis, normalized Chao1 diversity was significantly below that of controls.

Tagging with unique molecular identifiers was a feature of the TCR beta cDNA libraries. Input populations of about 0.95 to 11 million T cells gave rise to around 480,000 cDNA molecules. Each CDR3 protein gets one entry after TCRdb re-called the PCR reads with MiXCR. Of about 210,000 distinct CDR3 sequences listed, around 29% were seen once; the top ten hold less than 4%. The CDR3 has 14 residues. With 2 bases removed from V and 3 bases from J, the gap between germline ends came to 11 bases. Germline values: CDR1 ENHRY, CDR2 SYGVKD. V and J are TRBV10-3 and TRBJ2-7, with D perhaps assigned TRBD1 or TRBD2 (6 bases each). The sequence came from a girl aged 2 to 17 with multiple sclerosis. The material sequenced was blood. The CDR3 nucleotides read TGTGCCATCAGTGAGGAGGGGGGACTCTACGAGCAGTACTTC. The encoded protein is CAISEEGGLYEQYF.